These T cell receptor beta chains were read from a single sample in a study of T cell responses to AZD1222 COVID-19 vaccine. Sequenced by immunoSEQ multiplex PCR; TCRdb stores in-frame clones only, minus some. The data hold roughly 150,000 clones, with approximately 90% observed a single time. Here the sequenced sample was peripheral blood, taken on day 0 of AZD1222 vaccination. The receptor source for this set is an adult in good health. CDR3s include the opening cysteine and the closing phenylalanine or tryptophan. Size is omitted from some rows. Given values are once, few, many or a class for expanded clones.

v_call	j_call	clone_size	cdr3_aa
TRBV5-1	TRBJ2-7	.	CASSPLPPINEQYF
TRBV4-1	TRBJ2-2	.	CASSQEPGTNVGLFF
TRBV27	TRBJ2-3	.	CASSQDWVTDTQYF
TRBV28	TRBJ2-1	few	CASRVGVREQFF
TRBV5-1	TRBJ1-5	.	CASSLKNQPQHF
TRBV6-5	TRBJ2-1	.	CASSSGTGGDEQFF
TRBV29-1	TRBJ1-2	.	CSVGRDHGYTF
TRBV19	TRBJ2-7	.	CASSDSGRATYEQYF
TRBV12-5	TRBJ1-1	.	CASGLGRQGAAFF
TRBV5-1	TRBJ1-4	.	CASSLDSATNEKLFF
TRBV30	TRBJ2-7	.	CAWSVVGRKYEQYF
TRBV2	TRBJ2-6	.	CASSVGGAGANVLTF
TRBV11-2	TRBJ2-2	.	CASSLVWLTGELFF
TRBV18	TRBJ1-4	.	CASSPRVGARREKLFF
TRBV30	TRBJ1-3	.	CAWSRAGPGNTIYF
TRBV7-3	TRBJ2-2	.	CASSLMAGGRGELFF
TRBV30	TRBJ2-7	.	CAWSGEGGFHEQYF
TRBV5-5	TRBJ1-6	.	CASSLDAINSPLHF
TRBV5-1	TRBJ2-7	.	CASSTTFDRGSYEQYF
TRBV1	TRBJ2-7	.	CTSSQGGAGGLYSYEQYF
TRBV19	TRBJ1-2	few	CASRTPTEGIWNYGYTF
TRBV6-5	TRBJ2-5	.	CASSYSGRGNQETQYF
TRBV6-5	TRBJ2-3	.	CASSRSLDTQYF
TRBV27	TRBJ2-2	.	CASSRTVNTGELFF
TRBV2	TRBJ1-1	.	CASRLGWPTNTEAFF